One and the same sample provided the 26 T cell receptor beta chains below, sequenced in a study of blood T cell repertoires in COVID-19. Sequencing was performed with immunoSEQ multiplex PCR; in TCRdb, only in-frame clones are kept and a portion is missing. The table has under 300,000 clones, 82% seen once. The specimen sequenced was peripheral blood. The origin of the receptors is a woman between 55 and 75 years old with active or convalescent COVID-19.

This clone was seen more than once but under ten times. The chain links TRBV6-2 or TRBV6-3 to TRBJ1-5; no clear D gene. Trimming stripped 3 bases from V and 3 bases from J, with 9 bases between. The CDR3 is 14 residues long. The germline gives CDR1 MNHEY, CDR2 SVGEGT. DNA for the CDR3: TGTGCCAGCAGTTATTCAAGAGTCAATCAGCCCCAGCATTTT. It codes for CASSYSRVNQPQHF.

The chain links TRBV19 to TRBJ1-1, with D uncertain. Germline CDR1 and CDR2: LNHDA and SQIVND (reference sequence). Trimming stripped 7 bases from V and 10 bases from J, with 13 bases between. The CDR3 consists of 11 residues. CDR3 nucleotides: TGTGCCAGTACCGCGCGTTCAGGAGCTTTCTTT. It encodes CASTARSGAFF.

This clone was picked up a small number of times. The genes are TRBV12-3 or TRBV12-4 and TRBJ2-1, with TRBD2 as a possible D gene (6 bases). The V end was cut by 7 bases, the J end by 7 bases, with 11 bases between. CDR3 length: 12 residues. The CDR3 bases are TGTGCCAGCACCCTACGGGGGAATGAGCAGTTCTTC. Protein product: CASTLRGNEQFF.

Written as DNA, the CDR3 is TGTGCCAGCAGCCCCTCCCGGGACAGGGTGGTAGGCTACACCTTC. It translates to CASSPSRDRVVGYTF. This chain connects TRBV5-4 to TRBJ1-2, with 9 bases lining up with TRBD1. CDR1 is SGHNT and CDR2 is YYREEE in the germline V gene (reference sequence). Germline trimming cut 4 bases from V and 8 bases from J; bases unmatched to any gene: 12. This CDR3 region has 15 residues.

This clone was seen a few times. This rearrangement joins TRBV30 to TRBJ2-7; D not certain. The CDR3 has 12 residues. Germline CDR1 reads GTSNPN; CDR2 reads SVGIG (reference sequence). V lost 5 bases to trimming and J lost 2 bases, with 10 bases between them. The CDR3 nucleotides are TGTGCCTGGGGTCACCTAGCCTACGAGCAGTACTTC. It yields the protein CAWGHLAYEQYF.

The table lists this clone with a count of one. The genes are TRBV7-9 and TRBJ1-1; D ambiguous. CDR3 length equals 15 residues. V dropped 5 bases and J dropped 0 bases, with 13 bases sitting between them. CDR1 SEHNR and CDR2 FQNEAQ come from the germline V gene (reference sequence). The CDR3 DNA is TGTGCCAGCAGCGCACAGACACTGATGAACACTGAAGCTTTCTTT. Protein sequence: CASSAQTLMNTEAFF.

J is TRBJ1-3 and V is TRBV3-1 (or the pseudogene TRBV3-2); D unresolved. The CDR3 length is 18 residues. Trimming pared 1 base from V and 0 bases from J, leaving 16 bases between. In germline, CDR1 is LGHDT, CDR2 YNNKEL (reference sequence). CDR3: CASSQVSRLVGSGNTIYF. The DNA of the CDR3 is TGTGCCAGCAGCCAAGTATCGCGGTTAGTAGGCTCTGGAAACACCATATATTTT.

The chain has TRBV10-2 and TRBJ1-2, with TRBD1 matching 10 bases. The germline CDR1 and CDR2 sequences are WSHSY and SAAADI. V shed 0 bases, J shed 8 bases, and the junction held 15 bases outside the gene matches. The CDR3 covers 18 residues. The CDR3 loop reads CASSESRQGARIFEGYTF. CDR3 nucleotides: TGCGCCAGCAGTGAGTCCCGACAGGGGGCGCGAATCTTTGAAGGCTACACCTTC.

This chain links TRBV12-5 with TRBJ1-5; D uncertain. V was cut by 3 bases and J by 4 bases, with 13 bases left in between. Germline V lookup: CDR1 LGHNT, CDR2 FRNRAP. The CDR3 is 15 residues long. This CDR3 is CASGFGSAFNQPQHF. The CDR3 nucleotides are TGTGCTAGTGGTTTCGGGTCAGCCTTTAATCAGCCCCAGCATTTT.

This clone has more than one count but fewer than ten. The V call is TRBV5-1, the J call TRBJ1-3, with 7 nucleotides matching TRBD1. This CDR3 spans 16 amino acids. Germline CDR1 is SGHRS and CDR2 is YFSETQ. The V gene end was trimmed by 2 bases and the J gene end by 0 bases; junction bases not matched to a gene: 5. CDR3 nucleotides: TGCGCCAGCAGCTTAAGGGGGCCGTACTCTGGAAACACCATATATTTT. Its translation is CASSLRGPYSGNTIYF.

The rearrangement links TRBV7-8 to TRBJ2-1; TRBD2 agrees at 10 bases. Trimming at V came to 4 bases and at J to 8 bases, leaving 11 bases not matched to a gene. Germline V gene sequence: CDR1 SGHVS, CDR2 FQNEAQ. The CDR3 consists of 16 residues. The CDR3 region is CASSSRAAGGLDEQFF. The CDR3 region has the DNA TGTGCCAGCAGCTCCCGGGCAGCGGGGGGGCTCGATGAGCAGTTCTTC.

The CDR3 DNA sequence: TGTGCCAGCAGCGTTAGCGGGGGAGCCTCCAATGAGCAGTTCTTC. It translates to CASSVSGGASNEQFF. This rearrangement joins TRBV9 to TRBJ2-1, with 9 bases matching TRBD2. The CDR3 runs 15 residues. CDR1 and CDR2 (germline): SGDLS, YYNGEE. V was clipped by 2 bases and J by 6 bases; unmatched bases: 6.

In this sample, this clone turned up a few times. The chain recombines TRBV5-1 with TRBJ2-1; 10 bases map to TRBD2. V was pared by 4 bases and J by 10 bases, with 11 bases of the junction left unmatched. This CDR3 is built from 15 residues. Germline CDR1 is SGHRS and CDR2 is YFSETQ. CDR3 in DNA: TGCGCCAGCAGCAGCGGGGGGGCCGATTCGTACGAGCAGTTCTTC. Its protein product is CASSSGGADSYEQFF.

This clone was detected once. This sequence joins TRBV7-9 and TRBJ2-7, with TRBD1 as a possible D gene (5 bases). CDR3 size: 18 residues. Germline V gene lookup returns CDR1 SEHNR and CDR2 FQNEAQ (reference sequence). V gave up 0 bases and J gave up 0 bases, with 18 bases separating them. The CDR3 nucleotides read TGTGCCAGCAGCTTAGCGCTAGGGGCAGGACCGAGCTCCTACGAGCAGTACTTC. It yields the protein CASSLALGAGPSSYEQYF.

This chain links TRBV21-1 with TRBJ1-3. TRBV21-1 is recorded as a pseudogene. The length of the CDR3 is 18 residues. The CDR3 region is CASSLGGHGTISGNTIYF. CDR3 coding DNA: TGTGCCAGCAGCCTGGGAGGGCACGGAACAATCTCTGGAAACACCATATATTTT.

Of note for this clone: The sample carries other DNA sequences with the same CDR3. V and J are TRBV29-1 and TRBJ2-7, with TRBD1 identical over 9 bases. The junction had 13 bases not matched to a gene; V was cut back by 6 bases and J by 4 bases. The CDR3 covers 15 residues. Germline V CDR1 and CDR2: SQVTM, ANQGSEA. The CDR3 DNA sequence: TGCAGCGTAAACTTGGAAGGACAGGGGTCGTACGAGCAGTACTTC. It specifies CSVNLEGQGSYEQYF.

This clone was seen a handful of times. J is TRBJ1-2 and V is TRBV7-9; TRBD1 matches 9 bases. The ends lost 5 bases at V and 3 bases at J; junction bases unmatched: 1. The CDR3 extends over 13 amino acids. CDR1 is SEHNR and CDR2 is FQNEAQ in the germline V gene (reference sequence). CDR3 sequence reads: CASSRTGDYGYTF. The CDR3 coding sequence is TGTGCCAGCAGCCGGACAGGGGACTATGGCTACACCTTC.

This chain links TRBV2 with TRBJ2-3, with 11 bases aligning to TRBD2. CDR1 is SNHLY, CDR2 FYNNEI, per germline. The CDR3 spans 15 residues. V shed 0 bases and J 8 bases; nucleotides not matched to a gene: 4. The CDR3 DNA sequence: TGTGCCAGCAGTGAAGCTAGCGGGGGGGCAGGTACGCAGTATTTT. The encoded protein is CASSEASGGAGTQYF. Full variable domain (outside the CDR3, taken from reference TRBV2 and TRBJ2-3): EPEVTQTPSHQVTQMGQEVILRCVPISNHLYFYWYRQILGQKVEFLVSFYNNEISEKSEIFDDQFSVERPDGSNFTLKIRSTKLEDSAMYFCASSEASGGAGTQYFGPGTRLTVL.

This chain uses TRBV6-6 with TRBJ1-2; no clear D gene. Germline V CDR1 and CDR2: MNHNY, SVGAGI (reference sequence). The V end lost 0 bases, the J end lost 2 bases, and 4 bases lay between the germline ends. The CDR3 is 13 amino acids. CDR3 bases: TGTGCCAGCAGTTACTCCGAGAACTATGGCTACACCTTC. Protein: CASSYSENYGYTF.

This clone was observed a handful of times. This chain joins TRBV2 and TRBJ1-2; 7 bases fit TRBD1. The CDR3 runs to 13 residues. Trimming at V came to 7 bases and at J to 4 bases, leaving 6 bases not matched to a gene. Germline CDR1 and CDR2: SNHLY and FYNNEI. The chain's CDR3 is CASIAQGGYGYTF. DNA for the CDR3: TGTGCCAGCATAGCCCAGGGGGGCTATGGCTACACCTTC. The whole variable domain, filled in from reference TRBV2 and TRBJ1-2, reads EPEVTQTPSHQVTQMGQEVILRCVPISNHLYFYWYRQILGQKVEFLVSFYNNEISEKSEIFDDQFSVERPDGSNFTLKIRSTKLEDSAMYFCASIAQGGYGYTFGSGTRLTVV.

J is TRBJ1-1 and V is TRBV2; a weak D match, TRBD1 (6 bases). The V gene's germline CDR1 is SNHLY and CDR2 FYNNEI. Deletions cut 2 bases from V and 7 bases from J, with 14 bases between. The CDR3 contains 14 residues. In DNA form, the CDR3 reads TGTGCCAGCAGTGAAAGGGGGGGCAGGGATGAAGCTTTCTTT. Translating it yields CASSERGGRDEAFF.

V gene TRBV7-2 combines with J gene TRBJ2-7, with 8 bases identical to TRBD1. The CDR3 sequence is 15 residues long. The V segment lost 1 base and the J segment 2 bases; nucleotides outside the gene matches: 4. Germline CDR1 SGHTA, CDR2 FQGNSA. For the CDR3, the DNA is TGTGCCAGCAGCTTAGACAGGGGGATAACCTACGAGCAGTACTTC. Translated: CASSLDRGITYEQYF.

The sample holds a few counts of this clone. The V call is TRBV6-5, the J call TRBJ2-5; D is perhaps TRBD1 (6 bases). CDR1 and CDR2 from the germline V gene are MNHEY and SVGAGI. This CDR3 is 14 amino acids long. Deletions cut 8 bases from V and 1 base from J, with 14 bases between. CDR3 coding DNA: TGTGCCAGCGCCCAGACAGGACCCCAAGAGACCCAGTACTTC. Translated: CASAQTGPQETQYF.

The V gene is TRBV3-1 (or the pseudogene TRBV3-2), the J gene TRBJ2-5; 14 bases fit TRBD2. J gave up 1 base and V 4 bases, and 5 bases lay outside the gene matches. CDR1 is LGHDT, CDR2 YNNKEL, per germline (reference sequence). This CDR3 contains 17 residues. The DNA for the CDR3 is TGTGCCAGCAGCCGACGGACTAGCGGGGGGTCCCAAGAGACCCAGTACTTC. Encoded protein: CASSRRTSGGSQETQYF.

The chain uses TRBV7-8 and TRBJ1-6; no definite D call. Trimming left V 1 base short and J 13 bases short, with 5 bases between. The CDR3 consists of 11 residues. Germline-derived CDR1 and CDR2 are SGHVS and FQNEAQ. The CDR3 region is CASSLDSPLHF. The DNA for the CDR3 is TGTGCCAGCAGCTTAGACAGTCCCCTCCACTTT.

The V gene is TRBV30, the J gene TRBJ1-1; 8 positions match TRBD1. Germline loops: CDR1 GTSNPN, CDR2 SVGIG (reference sequence). Trimming removed 3 bases from V and 7 bases from J; junction bases left unmatched: 16. This CDR3 has 16 amino acids. The CDR3 region is CAWRKRQSRGLGEAFF. The CDR3 DNA follows: TGTGCCTGGAGAAAGCGGCAATCCAGGGGGCTGGGTGAAGCTTTCTTT.